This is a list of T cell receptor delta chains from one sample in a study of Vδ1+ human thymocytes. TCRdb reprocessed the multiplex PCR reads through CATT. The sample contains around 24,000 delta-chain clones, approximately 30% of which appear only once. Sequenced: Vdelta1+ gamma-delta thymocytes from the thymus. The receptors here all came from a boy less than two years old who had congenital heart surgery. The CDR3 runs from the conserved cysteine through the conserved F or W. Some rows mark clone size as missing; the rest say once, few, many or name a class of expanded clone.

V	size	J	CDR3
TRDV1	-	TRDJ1	CALGERSSRVKGDKLIF
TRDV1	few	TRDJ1	CALGELPILGDTDKLIF
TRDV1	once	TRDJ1	CALGERGPTGGGKLIF
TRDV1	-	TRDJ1	CALGEGHSLPGDGDKLIF
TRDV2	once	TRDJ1	CACASAYFLRVGLGSKLIF
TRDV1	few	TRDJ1	CALGESKLLGDTRYTDKLIF
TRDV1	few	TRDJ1	CALGELGMVPYWGIRVYTDKLIF
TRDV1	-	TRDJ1	CALGEASSLRKTGGYRVTVTDKLIF
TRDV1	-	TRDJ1	CALGDFLLGDTRLIF
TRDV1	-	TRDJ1	CALGEPRAGGYPAPYTDKLIF
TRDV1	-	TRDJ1	CALGVRHFLLGDIGPPRHFTDKLIF
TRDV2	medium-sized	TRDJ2	CASLGAPSHYLTAQLFF
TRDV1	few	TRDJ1	CALGRKTFWAFPLLRGSGYTDKLIF
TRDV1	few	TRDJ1	CALGGGFRTGGSRTDKLIF
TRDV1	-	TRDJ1	CALGPKRRSSGGGVSELIF
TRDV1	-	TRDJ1	CALGEDLGTLTGGYGEPVYTDKLIF
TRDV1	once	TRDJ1	CALGEQQTTPTRSSGGPRRHKLIF
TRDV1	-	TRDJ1	CALGTWGASLLGYNRTDKLIF
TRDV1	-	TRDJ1	CALGESGRTLPYWGKVGQKLIF
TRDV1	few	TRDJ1	CALGETKPLVYTDKLIF
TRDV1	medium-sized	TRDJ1	CALGGAILFPPYTDKLIF
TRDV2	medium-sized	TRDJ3	CACERDTLNPPWDTRQMFF
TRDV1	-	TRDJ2	CALGELGAQLFF
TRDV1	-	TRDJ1	CALGAPNRGLPTVLGDPYTDKLIF
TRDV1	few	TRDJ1	CALGDCPYVLGVADKLIF
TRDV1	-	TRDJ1	CALGNGTGGTCKLIF
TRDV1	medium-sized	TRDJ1	CALGEKYASWGIRTDKLIF
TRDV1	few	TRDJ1	CALGSKTLPTWGFHSGWGIRDKLIF